These T cell receptor beta chains were read from a single sample in a study of cytomegalovirus exposure and HLA in healthy donors. The protocol was immunoSEQ multiplex PCR, while the TCRdb copy is restricted to in-frame clones and leaves out a portion. The sample consists of some 160,000 clones, around 77% of them appearing once. The sequencing input was PBMCs. These receptors came from a man in his sixties in good health and CMV-seronegative. Each CDR3 is given with its conserved first and last residue. Fields, in order: V gene, D gene, clone size, J gene, CDR3 DNA, CDR3 protein. A D gene is named only where the DNA matches it firmly. Part of the rows lack a size; the others show once, few, many or a class for expanded clones.

V gene: TRBV6-6
D gene: NA
clone size: NA
J gene: TRBJ1-3
CDR3 DNA: TGTGCCAGCAGTAAAGGCGCGGGGACGGGAAACACCATATATTTT
CDR3 protein: CASSKGAGTGNTIYF

V gene: TRBV11-2
D gene: NA
clone size: NA
J gene: TRBJ1-2
CDR3 DNA: TGTGCCAGCAGCCCCAGTTGGGGAGTAGGGGGCTACACCTTC
CDR3 protein: CASSPSWGVGGYTF

V gene: TRBV11-2
D gene: TRBD2
clone size: once
J gene: TRBJ2-6
CDR3 DNA: TGTGCCAGCAGCCTGCGGGGGGGGGCTGGGGCCAACGTCCTGACTTTC
CDR3 protein: CASSLRGGAGANVLTF

V gene: TRBV19
D gene: TRBD2
clone size: NA
J gene: TRBJ2-7
CDR3 DNA: TGTGCCAGTAGCCTCGGCGGAGGGAGGGGTTCCTACGAGCAGTACTTC
CDR3 protein: CASSLGGGRGSYEQYF

V gene: TRBV6-5
D gene: NA
clone size: NA
J gene: TRBJ1-2
CDR3 DNA: TGTGCCAGCAGTTACTTGATCCAGGGTAGGAACTATGGCTACACCTTC
CDR3 protein: CASSYLIQGRNYGYTF

V gene: TRBV9
D gene: NA
clone size: NA
J gene: TRBJ2-7
CDR3 DNA: TGTGCCAGCAGCGGGGGAACGGGGGACGAGCAGTACTTC
CDR3 protein: CASSGGTGDEQYF

V gene: TRBV5-4
D gene: TRBD1
clone size: NA
J gene: TRBJ2-2
CDR3 DNA: TGTGCCAGCAGCCGTGCCGGACAGGGAGGGGAGCTGTTTTTT
CDR3 protein: CASSRAGQGGELFF

V gene: TRBV7-8
D gene: TRBD2
clone size: NA
J gene: TRBJ2-3
CDR3 DNA: TGTGCCAGCAGCCCAATGACTAGCGGGAGTCAAGCCCGCACAGATACGCAGTATTTT
CDR3 protein: CASSPMTSGSQARTDTQYF

V gene: TRBV7-9
D gene: NA
clone size: NA
J gene: TRBJ1-5
CDR3 DNA: TGTGCCAGCAGCCTAGACGTCTGGGAGCCCCAGAATTTT
CDR3 protein: CASSLDVWEPQNF

V gene: TRBV7-6
D gene: NA
clone size: NA
J gene: TRBJ2-3
CDR3 DNA: TGTGCCAGCAGCGACCCGAGACTCGGAGATACGCAGTATTTT
CDR3 protein: CASSDPRLGDTQYF

V gene: TRBV9
D gene: NA
clone size: few
J gene: TRBJ1-2
CDR3 DNA: TGTGCCAGCAGCGCCACAGGGATGGCATTCTATGGCTACACCTTC
CDR3 protein: CASSATGMAFYGYTF

V gene: TRBV6-5
D gene: NA
clone size: NA
J gene: TRBJ1-2
CDR3 DNA: TGTGCCAGCAGTCCCCCAAATAACTATGGCTACACCTTC
CDR3 protein: CASSPPNNYGYTF

V gene: TRBV5-1
D gene: TRBD2
clone size: NA
J gene: TRBJ2-5
CDR3 DNA: TGCGCCAGCAGCTTGGGGTTGCTAGCGGGGCAAGAGACCCAGTACTTC
CDR3 protein: CASSLGLLAGQETQYF

V gene: TRBV15
D gene: NA
clone size: few
J gene: TRBJ1-1
CDR3 DNA: TGTGCCACCAGCAGAGTGACAGATAAGAACACTGAAGCTTTCTTT
CDR3 protein: CATSRVTDKNTEAFF

V gene: TRBV5-4
D gene: TRBD2
clone size: few
J gene: TRBJ2-7
CDR3 DNA: TGTGCCAGCAGCCCAGGTAGCGGGATCGCCTACGAGCAGTACTTC
CDR3 protein: CASSPGSGIAYEQYF

V gene: TRBV7-9
D gene: NA
clone size: NA
J gene: TRBJ2-7
CDR3 DNA: TGTGCCAGCAGCTTAGCCCTTCGAGAGGGCCTACAGTACTTC
CDR3 protein: CASSLALREGLQYF

V gene: TRBV9
D gene: TRBD2
clone size: NA
J gene: TRBJ2-5
CDR3 DNA: TGTGCCAGCAGTGCAAGACTAGCGGCGTACCAAGAGACCCAGTACTTC
CDR3 protein: CASSARLAAYQETQYF

V gene: TRBV7-3
D gene: TRBD2
clone size: once
J gene: TRBJ2-2
CDR3 DNA: TGTGCCAGCAGTCTGTCAGCGGGAGCGGACACCGGGGAGCTGTTTTTT
CDR3 protein: CASSLSAGADTGELFF

V gene: TRBV2
D gene: TRBD2
clone size: NA
J gene: TRBJ2-7
CDR3 DNA: TGTGCCAGCAGGGGGACTAGCGGTAAGGGACGCTACGAGCAGTACTTC
CDR3 protein: CASRGTSGKGRYEQYF

V gene: TRBV7-8
D gene: NA
clone size: NA
J gene: TRBJ2-4
CDR3 DNA: TGTGCCAGCAGCCCTTTCAGGGATTTAGCCAAAAACATTCAGTACTTC
CDR3 protein: CASSPFRDLAKNIQYF

V gene: TRBV15
D gene: NA
clone size: NA
J gene: TRBJ1-1
CDR3 DNA: TGTGCCACCAGCAGAGATCTCGCCAAGCGTGAAGCTTTCTTT
CDR3 protein: CATSRDLAKREAFF

V gene: TRBV2
D gene: TRBD2
clone size: few
J gene: TRBJ2-5
CDR3 DNA: TGTGCCAGCACCAAAGGACTAGGCGGCCAAGAGACCCAGTACTTC
CDR3 protein: CASTKGLGGQETQYF

V gene: TRBV9
D gene: TRBD2
clone size: NA
J gene: TRBJ2-7
CDR3 DNA: TGTGCCAGCAGCCCCGGGGGTGCGGGAGCCGAGCAGTACTTC
CDR3 protein: CASSPGGAGAEQYF

V gene: TRBV5-4
D gene: NA
clone size: NA
J gene: TRBJ2-7
CDR3 DNA: TGTGCCAGCAGCCGAAGTGGCCGAACAGGGTATCGCGAGCAGTACTTC
CDR3 protein: CASSRSGRTGYREQYF

V gene: TRBV7-2
D gene: TRBD1
clone size: few
J gene: TRBJ1-4
CDR3 DNA: TGTGCCAGCAGCTTAGCAGGGACAGGGGGTGAAAAACTGTTTTTT
CDR3 protein: CASSLAGTGGEKLFF

V gene: TRBV2
D gene: NA
clone size: NA
J gene: TRBJ2-5
CDR3 DNA: TGTGCCAGCAGGACCGGGGGGCTGCAGGAGACCCAGTACTTC
CDR3 protein: CASRTGGLQETQYF

V gene: TRBV2
D gene: TRBD2
clone size: once
J gene: TRBJ2-2
CDR3 DNA: TGTGCCAGCAGTGCGGTTCGGGGGGAAGCTGGGGAGCTGTTTTTT
CDR3 protein: CASSAVRGEAGELFF

V gene: TRBV27
D gene: NA
clone size: NA
J gene: TRBJ2-3
CDR3 DNA: TGTGCCAGCAGTTCCCAGGGATCAGATACGCAGTATTTT
CDR3 protein: CASSSQGSDTQYF

V gene: TRBV5-6
D gene: NA
clone size: NA
J gene: TRBJ1-2
CDR3 DNA: TGTGCCAGCACCCGGGGGGGTCCATCTGGCTACCCCTTC
CDR3 protein: CASTRGGPSGYPF

V gene: TRBV10-3
D gene: TRBD2
clone size: few
J gene: TRBJ2-5
CDR3 DNA: TGTGCCATCAGTGATAATGGACTAGCGTCCGAGACCCAGTACTTC
CDR3 protein: CAISDNGLASETQYF

V gene: TRBV7-9
D gene: NA
clone size: NA
J gene: TRBJ2-7
CDR3 DNA: TGTTCCAGCAGGGGAGGCGCTCCCGAGCAGTACTTC
CDR3 protein: CSSRGGAPEQYF

V gene: TRBV11-1
D gene: NA
clone size: NA
J gene: TRBJ1-6
CDR3 DNA: TGTGCCAGCAGCCCGCTCCAGGGGACGGATTCACCCCTCCACTTT
CDR3 protein: CASSPLQGTDSPLHF

V gene: TRBV5-4
D gene: NA
clone size: NA
J gene: TRBJ2-2
CDR3 DNA: TGTGCCAGCAGCTCGGCTGCAGGCGCCGGGGAGCTGTTTTTT
CDR3 protein: CASSSAAGAGELFF

V gene: TRBV5-4
D gene: NA
clone size: NA
J gene: TRBJ1-2
CDR3 DNA: TGTGCCAGCAGCTTGGCCAATCAGGCTAACTATGGCTACACCTTC
CDR3 protein: CASSLANQANYGYTF

V gene: TRBV10-3
D gene: NA
clone size: NA
J gene: TRBJ1-1
CDR3 DNA: TGTGCCATCAGTTCTATGAACTCTGAAGCTTTCTTT
CDR3 protein: CAISSMNSEAFF

V gene: TRBV28
D gene: NA
clone size: NA
J gene: TRBJ1-1
CDR3 DNA: TGTGCCAGCAGTGCGAGTAGGACAATGAACACTGAAGCTTTCTTT
CDR3 protein: CASSASRTMNTEAFF

V gene: TRBV7-6
D gene: NA
clone size: NA
J gene: TRBJ1-4
CDR3 DNA: TGTGCCAGCAGCTTAGGGACGGGGAATGAAAAACTGTTTTTT
CDR3 protein: CASSLGTGNEKLFF

V gene: TRBV18
D gene: TRBD1
clone size: NA
J gene: TRBJ2-6
CDR3 DNA: TGTGCCAGCTCCCCGACAGGGAACTCTGGGGCCAACGTCCTGACTTTC
CDR3 protein: CASSPTGNSGANVLTF

V gene: TRBV10-3
D gene: NA
clone size: NA
J gene: TRBJ2-1
CDR3 DNA: TGTGCCATCAGGGGGGGACAGAATGAGCAGTTCTTC
CDR3 protein: CAIRGGQNEQFF

V gene: TRBV18
D gene: TRBD1
clone size: NA
J gene: TRBJ2-7
CDR3 DNA: TGTGCCAGCTCACCTAAGGCAGGGGGTTCCTACGAGCAGTACTTC
CDR3 protein: CASSPKAGGSYEQYF